This TCR beta chain stems from a study of blood T cell repertoires in COVID-19. Clones were read by immunoSEQ multiplex PCR, and TCRdb kept only the in-frame ones, dropping some. This table has roughly 190,000 clones, 85% to 90% appearing once. The junction had 15 bases not matched to a gene; V was cut back by 1 base and J by 5 bases. The CDR3 totals 18 residues. Germline values: CDR1 SGHTA, CDR2 FQGNSA. The TCR originated in a woman aged 40 to 50 in a cohort exposed to, infected with or recovered from COVID-19 (not recorded which). The sequencing sample was made of PBMCs or T cells enriched from blood (not recorded which). The V and J genes are TRBV7-2 and TRBJ2-5; 8 bases agree with TRBD2. This CDR3 reads CASSLGSPAGAPPETQYF. The CDR3 DNA sequence: TGTGCCAGCAGCTTAGGAAGCCCAGCGGGGGCGCCCCCCGAGACCCAGTACTTC.